What follows are 13 T cell receptor beta chains derived from one specimen sequenced in a study of blood T cell repertoires in COVID-19. This table comes from immunoSEQ multiplex PCR, and its TCRdb copy is limited to in-frame clones, with some not included. The data show more than 150,000 clones, about 86% seen once. The sample comprised peripheral blood. Source of these receptors: a woman between 65 and 79 years old with COVID-19, enrolled during active disease.

The chain recombines TRBV6-2 or TRBV6-3 with TRBJ1-5; D is unresolved. CDR3 length equals 17 residues. Germline V gene sequence: CDR1 MNHEY, CDR2 SVGEGT. The germline V and J ends were trimmed by 6 bases and 0 bases, with 18 bases remaining between them. CDR3 DNA: TGTGCCAGCAGCACCTCGTCAGGTTTCATTAGCAATCAGCCCCAGCATTTT. Its translation: CASSTSSGFISNQPQHF.

The rearrangement uses TRBV30 and TRBJ1-4, with D possibly TRBD1 on 6 matching bases. The CDR3 runs to 15 residues. CDR1 GTSNPN and CDR2 SVGIG come from the germline V gene (reference sequence). Trimming removed 0 bases from V and 7 bases from J, with 15 bases in between. The CDR3 loop reads CAWSVLGTPSEKLFF. The CDR3 DNA reads TGTGCCTGGAGTGTCCTCGGGACACCGAGTGAAAAACTGTTTTTT.

CDR3 sequence (DNA): TGTGCCAGCAGCGTTACCGGGACTCCCGGGGGTGAGCAGTTCTTC. Translated: CASSVTGTPGGEQFF. The V and J genes are TRBV11-2 and TRBJ2-1; D might be TRBD2 (6 bases). V dropped 5 bases and J dropped 9 bases, with 20 bases sitting between them. Germline CDR1 and CDR2: SGHAT and FQNNGV. This CDR3 is built from 15 residues.

V is TRBV28 and J is TRBJ2-1, with 7 positions matching TRBD2. Germline values: CDR1 MDHEN, CDR2 SYDVKM. The CDR3 is made up of 15 amino acids. With 5 bases clipped from V and 6 bases from J, the junction kept 10 bases outside the gene matches. CDR3 in DNA: TGTGCCAGCAGTGAACCCGGACTAGGTGGCAATGAGCAGTTCTTC. The encoded protein is CASSEPGLGGNEQFF.

The chain links TRBV4-1 to TRBJ1-5; tentatively, D is TRBD1 (6 bases). CDR3 length: 17 residues. The V end lost 0 bases, the J end lost 7 bases, and 19 bases lay between the germline ends. CDR1 is MGHRA, CDR2 YSYEKL, per germline. CDR3 region: CASSQERGGVSGQPQHF. CDR3 DNA sequence: TGCGCCAGCAGCCAAGAGCGAGGGGGGGTTAGCGGACAGCCCCAGCATTTT.

CDR3 in amino acids: CAWSVVSSPRGSPLHF. The DNA of the CDR3 is TGTGCCTGGAGTGTCGTCAGTAGCCCCCGAGGGTCACCCCTCCACTTT. The chain links TRBV30 to TRBJ1-6, with D unclear. The ends were cut back, 0 bases at V and 10 bases at J, with 19 bases in the middle. This CDR3 comprises 16 residues. The germline V gene has CDR1 GTSNPN and CDR2 SVGIG (reference sequence).

The V and J genes are TRBV15 and TRBJ2-5; D unclear. With 3 bases removed from V and 0 bases from J, the gap between germline ends came to 11 bases. Germline-derived CDR1 and CDR2 are LNHNV and YYDKDF (reference sequence). The CDR3 length is 15 residues. The CDR3 here is CATSRSQQYQETQYF. DNA for the CDR3: TGTGCCACCAGCAGGAGTCAACAGTACCAAGAGACCCAGTACTTC.

The rearrangement uses TRBV7-2 and TRBJ2-5; TRBD1 agrees at 11 bases. Germline CDR1 SGHTA, CDR2 FQGNSA. The ends lost 6 bases at V and 6 bases at J; junction bases unmatched: 9. The CDR3 is made up of 15 amino acids. CDR3 sequence reads: CASSSTRDRGKTQYF. CDR3 DNA: TGTGCCAGCAGTTCAACGAGGGACAGGGGGAAGACCCAGTACTTC.

CDR3: CAQGQGTGELFF. The CDR3 nucleotides are TGTGCCCAAGGACAAGGCACCGGGGAGCTGTTTTTT. This chain uses TRBV30 with TRBJ2-2; D perhaps matches TRBD1 (5 bases). Germline V gives CDR1 GTSNPN, CDR2 SVGIG (reference sequence). Trimming removed 8 bases from V and 4 bases from J, with 11 bases in between. The CDR3 spans 12 residues.

V usage is TRBV7-9 and J usage is TRBJ1-4; 8 nucleotides agree with TRBD1. J lost 0 bases, V lost 5 bases, and 11 bases had no gene match. The CDR3 runs 18 residues. Germline CDR1 reads SEHNR; CDR2 reads FQNEAQ (reference sequence). The CDR3 here is CASSLLTGAFATNEKLFF. In DNA, the CDR3 is TGTGCCAGCAGCCTCCTGACAGGGGCGTTTGCAACTAATGAAAAACTGTTTTTT.

This sequence joins TRBV7-2 and TRBJ2-7; TRBD1 is a possible D gene (5 bases). Germline V gene sequence: CDR1 SGHTA, CDR2 FQGNSA. Trimming pared 2 bases from V and 2 bases from J, leaving 13 bases between. The CDR3 length is 15 residues. The CDR3: CASSLKGLQTYEQYF. In nucleotides, the CDR3 is TGTGCCAGCAGCTTAAAGGGGTTGCAGACCTACGAGCAGTACTTC.

The chain uses TRBV6-6 and TRBJ2-1, with a weak D call TRBD1 (5 bases). The ends were cut back, 4 bases at V and 5 bases at J, with 12 bases in the middle. CDR3 length: 14 amino acids. Germline V lookup: CDR1 MNHNY, CDR2 SVGAGI (reference sequence). CDR3 nucleotides: TGTGCCAGCAGTTTTCTACAGGCGAACAATGAGCAGTTCTTC. Protein: CASSFLQANNEQFF.

The chain employs TRBV24-1 and TRBJ2-1; D is possibly TRBD1 (6 bases). The CDR3 has 16 residues. V was cut by 1 base and J by 3 bases, with 12 bases left in between. CDR1 and CDR2 (germline): KGHDR, SFDVKD. The CDR3 reads CATSDLVGGSYNEQFF. CDR3 in DNA: TGTGCCACCAGTGATTTAGTAGGGGGAAGCTACAATGAGCAGTTCTTC.